Following are 8 T cell receptor beta chains from one sample sequenced in a study of T cell responses to AZD1222 COVID-19 vaccine. TCRdb's table, derived via immunoSEQ multiplex PCR, lists solely in-frame clones and lacks some. The sample holds about 110,000 clones; about nine tenths are singletons and the top ten take 5.1%. The sequencing used peripheral blood, collected on day 0 of AZD1222 vaccination. The receptors stem from an adult in good health.

Worth noting for this clone: The same CDR3 is also encoded by other DNA sequences in this sample. This chain's CDR3 is CASSLTSGSGNEQFF. In DNA form, the CDR3 reads TGCGCCAGCAGCTTGACTAGCGGGAGCGGTAATGAGCAGTTCTTC. The V and J genes are TRBV5-1 and TRBJ2-1; 11 bases map to TRBD2. Germline assignment: CDR1 SGHRS and CDR2 YFSETQ. Trimming removed 1 base from V and 7 bases from J; junction bases left unmatched: 4. The CDR3 covers 15 residues.

This clone was counted once. V usage is TRBV29-1 and J usage is TRBJ1-1; the D is unclear. This CDR3 contains 12 residues. CDR1 SQVTM and CDR2 ANQGSEA come from the germline V gene. V lost 2 bases and J lost 0, with 4 bases in between. CDR3 sequence reads: CSVEYLNTEAFF. The CDR3 DNA reads as TGCAGCGTTGAATACCTGAACACTGAAGCTTTCTTT.

This rearrangement joins TRBV5-1 to TRBJ1-2, with D perhaps matching TRBD1 (5 bases). The CDR3 has 14 amino acids. V lost 0 bases and J lost 7, with 13 bases in between. Germline values: CDR1 SGHRS, CDR2 YFSETQ. The CDR3 protein is CASSLVGASGGYTF. In DNA, the CDR3 is TGCGCCAGCAGCTTGGTTGGGGCTTCGGGTGGCTACACCTTC.

This rearrangement joins TRBV4-1 to TRBJ2-5, with 11 bases identical to TRBD2. Germline V CDR1 and CDR2: MGHRA, YSYEKL. V lost 4 bases and J lost 5; bases outside the gene matches: 9. CDR3 length: 16 amino acids. CDR3: CASSPRSGRAGETQYF. For the CDR3, the DNA is TGCGCCAGCAGCCCCCGTAGCGGGAGGGCCGGGGAGACCCAGTACTTC.

The chain couples TRBV6-1 to TRBJ2-3, with TRBD2 as a possible D gene (6 bases). The V gene's germline CDR1 is MNHNS and CDR2 SASEGT. The CDR3 runs 15 residues. V lost 3 bases, J lost 1 base, and 11 bases lay in between. This CDR3 is CASSEVSGRTDTQYF. The CDR3 DNA reads as TGTGCCAGCAGTGAGGTTAGCGGCCGCACAGATACGCAGTATTTT.

The chain employs TRBV7-3 and TRBJ2-4, with D perhaps matching TRBD2 (6 bases). The CDR3 spans 13 residues. Germline assignment: CDR1 SGHTA and CDR2 FQGTGA. V gave up 5 bases and J gave up 4 bases, with 9 bases separating them. CDR3 loop: CASSPGDKNIQYF. The CDR3 DNA reads as TGTGCCAGCAGCCCGGGGGATAAAAACATTCAGTACTTC.

The chain carries TRBV6-4 and TRBJ1-2; TRBD1 matches at 10 bases. J lost 6 bases, V lost 4 bases, and 8 bases had no gene match. CDR3 length equals 15 residues. Germline loops: CDR1 MRHNA, CDR2 SNTAGT. The DNA of the CDR3 is TGTGCCAGCAGTGGGTCGACAGGGGGCCGCCATGGCTACACCTTC. This sequence encodes CASSGSTGGRHGYTF.

The chain recombines TRBV10-1 with TRBJ1-4; the D is unclear. V was trimmed by 4 bases and J by 3 bases, leaving 12 bases between them. The CDR3 runs to 15 residues. From germline, CDR1 is WNHNN and CDR2 SYGVQD (reference sequence). In nucleotides, the CDR3 is TGCGCCAGCAGTGTTGAGGGCGAGGCTAATGAAAAACTGTTTTTT. This translates into CASSVEGEANEKLFF.